This TCR beta chain was sequenced during a study of T-cell reconstitution after alpha-beta-depleted transplantation in children. This clonotype was seen a few times. As it was prepared, the TCRbeta library received unique molecular identifiers. TCRdb re-analysed the PCR reads in MiXCR, keeping a single row per CDR3 protein. The sample lists about 610,000 distinct CDR3 sequences, about 11% occurring once. V was cut by 4 bases and J by 3 bases, with 10 bases left in between. Germline CDR1 is MGHRA and CDR2 is YSYEKL. The CDR3 length is 14 residues. Material: PBMCs from the stem cell graft donor, obtained from the stem cell graft. This chain joins TRBV4-1 and TRBJ1-3, with unresolved D. The TCR comes from a human donor who donated a stem cell graft to a child with acute myeloid leukemia. The CDR3: CASSRQESGNTIYF. CDR3 nucleotides: TGCGCCAGCAGCCGACAAGAGAGTGGAAACACCATATATTTT.